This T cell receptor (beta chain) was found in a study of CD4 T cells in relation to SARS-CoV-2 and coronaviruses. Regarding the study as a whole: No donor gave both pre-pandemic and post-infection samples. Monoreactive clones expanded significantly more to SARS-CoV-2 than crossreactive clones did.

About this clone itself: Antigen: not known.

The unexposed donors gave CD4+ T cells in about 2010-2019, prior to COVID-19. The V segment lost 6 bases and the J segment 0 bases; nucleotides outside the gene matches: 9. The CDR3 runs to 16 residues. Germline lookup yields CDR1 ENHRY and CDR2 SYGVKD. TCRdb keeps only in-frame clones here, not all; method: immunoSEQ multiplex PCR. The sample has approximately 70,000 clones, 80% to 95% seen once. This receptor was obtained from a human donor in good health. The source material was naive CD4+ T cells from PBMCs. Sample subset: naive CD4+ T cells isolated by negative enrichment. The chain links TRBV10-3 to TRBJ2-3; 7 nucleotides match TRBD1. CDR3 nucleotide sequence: TGTGCCATCAGCAAGACCGGGACAGTCAGCACAGATACGCAGTATTTT. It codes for CAISKTGTVSTDTQYF.